The clone carrying this T cell receptor (beta chain) came up a few times. This sample stems from a study of blood T cell repertoires in COVID-19. The overall study: T cells, B-cell-depleted T cells, or PBMCs provided the cDNA or gDNA that served as material.

There are 16 residues in the CDR3. Trimming cost V 0 bases and J 0 bases; bases outside gene matches: 4. From germline, CDR1 is SGHTA and CDR2 FQGNSA. Original processing methods: For nucleated cells, counts were estimated from reference gene primer amplification. Repertoires were generated with immunoSEQ multiplex PCR, while TCRdb's copy carries only in-frame clones and drops some. V and J calls and clone size are copied from that table; D and trimming were computed from the DNA. The sample lists about 120,000 clones, approximately 87% seen once, with about 2% in the top ten. The clonotype originates from a woman aged 50 to 60 with acute or convalescent COVID-19. Sequenced input: peripheral blood. The chain links TRBV7-2 to TRBJ1-2; 7 nucleotides agree with TRBD1. The CDR3 region is CASSLAGTAANYGYTF. The CDR3 DNA sequence: TGTGCCAGCAGCTTAGCTGGGACAGCCGCTAACTATGGCTACACCTTC.